The T cell receptor (beta chain) under discussion was sequenced for a study of blood T cells in healthy people across ages. This clonotype was counted only a few times. Germline-derived CDR1 and CDR2 are MNHNY and SVGAGI (reference sequence). V shed 6 bases and J 0 bases; nucleotides not matched to a gene: 6. The CDR3 has 15 residues. Combining a sample-barcoded 5' primer with a J-beta primer mix, a second PCR ran for roughly 7 to 11 cycles. TCRdb independently ran MiXCR on the 5' RACE reads; one entry per CDR3 protein. Of approximately 800,000 distinct CDR3 sequences in the sample, roughly 60% were seen once.

The receptor was isolated from a man younger than 40 in good health. Sequences were obtained from blood. The chain uses TRBV6-6 and TRBJ2-7; 9 bases match TRBD1. In nucleotides, the CDR3 is TGTGCCAGCAGGCCCCGGGACAGGGTCTCCTACGAGCAGTACTTC. Translating it yields CASRPRDRVSYEQYF.